Described below is a single T cell receptor (beta chain) sequence and its context. This specimen comes from a study of cytomegalovirus exposure and HLA in healthy donors. Background on the study: In terms of ancestry, the Caucasian-associated cluster contained roughly 80% of the approximately 400 genotyped donors.

This CDR3 has 13 amino acids. The ends were cut back, 2 bases at V and 9 bases at J, with 8 bases in the middle. Germline V gene lookup returns CDR1 MGHRA and CDR2 YSYEKL. PCR amplification relied on 60 Vbeta primers (plus 13 Jbeta primers). Data came from immunoSEQ multiplex PCR; TCRdb stores just in-frame clones and leaves some out. The table shows some 200,000 clones, with 87% occurring only once. The source is a girl under three years old in good health and CMV-seronegative. V and J are TRBV4-1 and TRBJ1-6, with D tentatively TRBD1 (6 bases). The sample taken for sequencing was PBMCs. DNA for the CDR3: TGCGCCAGCAGCCAAAACAGGGTTTCACCCCTCCACTTT. It encodes CASSQNRVSPLHF.